This T cell receptor (beta chain) was profiled in a study of cytomegalovirus exposure and HLA in healthy donors. The germline V gene encodes CDR1 LNHDA and CDR2 SQIVND (reference sequence). The CDR3 extends over 16 amino acids. V shed 5 bases, J shed 5 bases, and the junction held 11 bases outside the gene matches. As regards this clone: Antigen: not known.

Broader study findings: Later analysis identified a missense DCLRE1C variant that was linked to TCR beta V- and J-gene trimming. Many donors carried some public TCRs, although rarity characterized most TCR sequences. Among the sequence variants, a highly shared cluster was likely an artifact of sequencing.

It was with 60 Vbeta and 13 Jbeta primers that the PCR ran. Method: immunoSEQ multiplex PCR; TCRdb's copy keeps in-frame clones and lacks some. The table includes 170,000 or so clones, under 80% detected once. Sequenced: PBMCs. The V call is TRBV19, the J call TRBJ1-1; 10 nucleotides agree with TRBD1. This receptor was identified in a woman in her 50s in good health and CMV-seropositive. The CDR3 DNA sequence: TGTGCCAGTAGTCCGCTCCCGGGACAGGGGAGAACTGAAGCTTTCTTT. It codes for CASSPLPGQGRTEAFF.